The 22 T cell receptor beta chains in this list originate from one sample, sequenced in a study of blood T cells in healthy people across ages. A sample-barcoded 5' primer and a J-beta primer mix were used in a second PCR of about 6 to 11 cycles. One entry per CDR3 protein results from TCRdb running MiXCR on the 5' RACE reads. In the table there are a few hundred thousand distinct CDR3 sequences, more than 45% of which are singletons. Input material: blood. These receptors all stem from a man between 60 and 70 years old in good health.

The rearrangement links TRBV10-2 to TRBJ2-5; 7 bases map to TRBD1. The CDR3 sequence is 12 residues long. After removal of 7 bases from V and 3 bases from J, the junction contained 2 bases not matched to a gene. Germline values: CDR1 WSHSY, CDR2 SAAADI. The CDR3 spells CASITGEETQYF. The CDR3 region has the DNA TGCGCCAGCATCACAGGGGAAGAGACCCAGTACTTC.

J is TRBJ2-4 and V is TRBV5-1; TRBD2 aligns across 7 bases. The DNA end lines up better with TRBJ2-7; the J call may be wrong. Germline V gene lookup returns CDR1 SGHRS and CDR2 YFSETQ. The CDR3 contains 15 residues. CDR3 protein: CASSWGSGTNYEQYF. The CDR3 DNA reads TGCGCCAGCAGCTGGGGGAGCGGGACGAACTACGAGCAGTACTTC.

The chain combines TRBV5-1 with TRBJ2-7, with D unclear. Per the germline V gene, CDR1 is SGHRS and CDR2 is YFSETQ. The CDR3 runs 14 residues. Trimming pared 0 bases from V and 0 bases from J, leaving 7 bases between. This CDR3 reads CASSLASASYEQYF. The CDR3 nucleotides are TGCGCCAGCAGCTTGGCCTCAGCCTCCTACGAGCAGTACTTC.

This clonotype was observed a few times. The V and J genes are TRBV30 and TRBJ2-5; 7 bases fit TRBD1. V lost 2 bases and J lost 2; bases outside the gene matches: 5. CDR1 is GTSNPN and CDR2 is SVGIG in the germline V gene (reference sequence). The CDR3 contains 14 residues. The CDR3 bases are TGTGCCTGGAGTCCCGGGACAGCACAAGAGACCCAGTACTTC. As protein: CAWSPGTAQETQYF.

The chain is built from TRBV10-2 and TRBJ2-4; 7 bases are shared with TRBD1. TRBJ2-7 explains the end of the DNA better; the J call may be wrong. CDR1 WSHSY and CDR2 SAAADI come from the germline V gene. The CDR3 runs to 14 residues. The CDR3 protein is CASVSGDSSYEQYF. The CDR3 DNA reads TGCGCCAGCGTCTCCGGGGACAGCTCCTACGAGCAGTACTTC.

The chain couples TRBV3-1 to TRBJ2-5, with a possible D match to TRBD2 (5 bases). Matching the DNA end better, TRBJ2-7 makes the J call doubtful. The CDR3 has 15 amino acids. From germline, CDR1 is LGHDT and CDR2 YNNKEL (reference sequence). CDR3 region: CASSQGGWETNEQYF. The DNA of the CDR3 is TGTGCCAGCAGCCAAGGGGGTTGGGAGACGAACGAGCAGTACTTC.

The V gene is TRBV6-5, the J gene TRBJ2-3; D is undetermined. The CDR3 runs 13 residues. The germline CDR1 and CDR2 sequences are MNHEY and SVGAGI. Trimming pared 2 bases from V and 2 bases from J, leaving 5 bases between. The CDR3 spells CASSYTDTDTQYF. CDR3 nucleotide sequence: TGTGCCAGCAGTTACACTGACACAGATACGCAGTATTTT.

This clonotype was seen a handful of times. The chain couples TRBV12-3 or TRBV12-4 to TRBJ2-3; TRBD1 might be the D (6 bases). The CDR3 runs 14 residues. V lost 3 bases and J 5 bases, leaving 12 bases between the germline ends. CDR3 DNA: TGTGCCAGCAGTTTGGTGGGGGCGGGAGATACGCAGTATTTT. Translated, it gives CASSLVGAGDTQYF.

The chain links TRBV10-2 to TRBJ2-7; tentatively, D is TRBD1 or TRBD2 (5 bases each). The V end lost 5 bases, the J end lost 1 base, and 15 bases lay between the germline ends. The germline gives CDR1 WSHSY, CDR2 SAAADI. This CDR3 contains 15 residues. CDR3 bases: TGCGCCAGCAGTTTCCAGGGACGGGGTTCCTACGAGCAGTACTTC. It yields the protein CASSFQGRGSYEQYF.

This clonotype was found a few times. The V call is TRBV6-6, the J call TRBJ2-3, with D unresolved. Per the germline V gene, CDR1 is MNHNY and CDR2 is SVGAGI (reference sequence). The CDR3 loop spans 11 amino acids. V was pared by 0 bases and J by 7 bases, with 2 bases between. This chain's CDR3 is CASSYSNTQYF. DNA for the CDR3: TGTGCCAGCAGTTACTCAAATACGCAGTATTTT.

The sample holds many counts of this clonotype. The genes are TRBV6-1 and TRBJ2-7, with D possibly being TRBD2 (6 bases). The length of the CDR3 is 15 residues. In germline, CDR1 is MNHNS, CDR2 SASEGT. Trimming shortened V by 6 bases and J by 5 bases, and 20 bases separated the two germline ends. Written as DNA, the CDR3 is TGTGCCAGCAGCCCCCTGGGCAGGGCTAGCGACGAGCAGTACTTC. This gives the protein CASSPLGRASDEQYF.

V and J are TRBV7-2 and TRBJ1-2, with D unresolved. The CDR3 spans 14 residues. V gave up 4 bases and J gave up 2 bases, with 11 bases separating them. The V gene's germline CDR1 is SGHTA and CDR2 FQGNSA. CDR3 protein: CASSSTGENYGYTF. The DNA of the CDR3 is TGTGCCAGCAGCTCGACCGGAGAGAACTATGGCTACACCTTC.

The chain recombines TRBV5-1 with TRBJ2-6; no clear D. CDR1 is SGHRS, CDR2 YFSETQ, per germline. The length of the CDR3 is 14 residues. The V end lost 4 bases, the J end lost 0 bases, and 5 bases lay between the germline ends. CDR3 sequence: CASSISSGANVLTF. Written as DNA, the CDR3 is TGCGCCAGCAGCATAAGCTCTGGGGCCAACGTCCTGACTTTC.

The chain recombines TRBV10-3 with TRBJ1-6; D might be TRBD1 (5 bases). Germline assignment: CDR1 ENHRY and CDR2 SYGVKD. Deletions cut 4 bases from V and 8 bases from J, with 18 bases between. The CDR3 totals 16 residues. The DNA of the CDR3 is TGTGCCATCAGTGTAACAGGTGGTACGGGAGATTCACCCCTCCACTTT. Encoded protein: CAISVTGGTGDSPLHF.

The J gene is TRBJ2-1, the V gene TRBV2; D is uncertain. The V gene's germline CDR1 is SNHLY and CDR2 FYNNEI. The CDR3 is made up of 12 amino acids. Trimming took 6 bases from V and 4 from J, leaving 7 bases between them. For the CDR3, the DNA is TGTGCCAGCAGGGACGGATACAATGAGCAGTTCTTC. Its protein product is CASRDGYNEQFF.

The chain has TRBV11-2 and TRBJ1-2, with TRBD1 matching over 9 bases. V dropped 1 base and J dropped 4; count of bases not matched to a gene: 7. Germline V lookup: CDR1 SGHAT, CDR2 FQNNGV. The CDR3 consists of 16 residues. CDR3 sequence reads: CASSLGGTGSSYGYTF. The CDR3 region has the DNA TGTGCCAGCAGCTTAGGGGGGACAGGGTCATCCTATGGCTACACCTTC.

This chain uses TRBV7-9 with TRBJ2-3; 7 bases align to TRBD2. Germline assignment: CDR1 SEHNR and CDR2 FQNEAQ (reference sequence). Unmatched junction bases numbered 10, after V lost 5 bases and J lost 2 bases. This CDR3 has 16 residues. The CDR3 coding sequence is TGTGCCAGCAGCCGAGAAGGGACTACAAACACAGATACGCAGTATTTT. Encoded protein: CASSREGTTNTDTQYF.

The chain is built from TRBV20-1 and TRBJ1-2, with unresolved D. The length of the CDR3 is 13 residues. Germline V gives CDR1 DFQATT, CDR2 SNEGSKA (reference sequence). With 3 bases removed from V and 7 bases from J, the gap between germline ends came to 15 bases. The CDR3 loop reads CSARRQEGRGYTF. The CDR3 DNA reads as TGCAGTGCTAGGCGTCAGGAAGGTCGTGGCTACACCTTC.

The V gene is TRBV4-3, the J gene TRBJ2-1; TRBD2 agrees at 7 bases. CDR3 size: 18 residues. Germline V gives CDR1 LGHNA, CDR2 YSLEER. V lost 0 bases and J lost 0; bases outside the gene matches: 8. CDR3 sequence (DNA): TGCGCCAGCAGCCAAGATCCGGCTAGCGGAAGCTCCTACAATGAGCAGTTCTTC. Encoded protein: CASSQDPASGSSYNEQFF.

The chain is built from TRBV7-2 and TRBJ2-7; D is possibly TRBD2 (6 bases). Matching the DNA end better, TRBJ2-5 makes the J call doubtful. CDR1 is SGHTA and CDR2 is FQGNSA in the germline V gene. The CDR3 sequence is 15 residues long. The CDR3 region is CASSLASGPQETQYF. For the CDR3, the DNA is TGTGCCAGCAGCTTAGCTAGCGGCCCCCAAGAGACCCAGTACTTC.

This chain links TRBV12-3 or TRBV12-4 with TRBJ2-3; unclear D gene. The CDR3 has 13 amino acids. Trimming pared 3 bases from V and 8 bases from J, leaving 12 bases between. The CDR3, as DNA: TGTGCCAGCAGTTTGGGCCGCCGTTTTACGCAGTATTTT. It encodes CASSLGRRFTQYF.

The rearrangement links TRBV20-1 to TRBJ2-1; weak D call: TRBD2 (5 bases). The germline V gene encodes CDR1 DFQATT and CDR2 SNEGSKA (reference sequence). CDR3 length: 14 amino acids. V dropped 3 bases and J dropped 6 bases, with 15 bases sitting between them. The CDR3 region has the DNA TGCAGTGCTAGGGGAGCCTCGCGAGGCAATGAGCAGTTCTTC. It yields the protein CSARGASRGNEQFF.